Listed below are T cell receptor beta chains from one sample, sequenced in a study of technical replicates of blood from several donors. Some clones are missing from TCRdb's copy, which holds only in-frame ones; the method was immunoSEQ multiplex PCR. The sample holds tens of thousands of clones; around 93% are singletons and the top ten take 0.42%. Sequencing was performed on T cells isolated from PBMCs. The receptors were sampled from a human donor in good health. Each CDR3 is given with its conserved first and last residue. Each record gives: V gene, clone size, CDR3 protein. Clone size is given for some rows only: seen once, a few or many times, or a class if the clone is expanded.

>TRBV28|NA
CASRPPEGNTEAFF
>TRBV30|NA
CAWTLKYEQYF
>TRBV19|NA
CASSIGGTLQETQYF
>TRBV5-4|NA
CASSLEYSKETQYF
>TRBV19|once
CASTPPTSRARTYNEQFF
>TRBV7-7|NA
CASSLGPGAGELFF
>TRBV9|NA
CASSASDSGRFTDTQYF
>TRBV9|once
CASSSDSGALTDTQYF
>TRBV7-3|NA
CASSFRGLTEAFF
>TRBV9|NA
CASSDRAGNTEAFF
>TRBV5-4|NA
CASSTFPGTVTQYF
>TRBV11-2|NA
CASSLGGRAVDEQFF
>TRBV6-5|NA
CASRGGRGQETQYF
>TRBV4-1|NA
CASSQEEENTGELFF
>TRBV7-9|NA
CASRSSNSYEQYF
>TRBV11-2|NA
CASSSRTGHQDTQYF
>TRBV27|NA
CASSFRVYYEQYF
>TRBV28|NA
CASNPGTDYSGNTIYF
>TRBV4-1|NA
CASSQMLAGGPNEQFF
>TRBV5-5|few
CASSLTRGKAYEQYF
>TRBV5-4|NA
CASRDGTARLAGPTYEQYF
>TRBV28|NA
CASSWGTSGPPGETQYF
>TRBV19|once
CASSQTGVWNQPQHF
>TRBV28|NA
CASKPMTSESEQYF
>TRBV29-1|NA
CSVGFTSGRYEQYF
>TRBV2|NA
CASLLTGQGAETQYF
>TRBV27|once
CASTIPGGTEAFF
>TRBV9|NA
CASSVRGTYNEQFF
>TRBV27|NA
CASSLSKREFDNEQFF
>TRBV6-4|NA
CASSDSKSGRAMAFF